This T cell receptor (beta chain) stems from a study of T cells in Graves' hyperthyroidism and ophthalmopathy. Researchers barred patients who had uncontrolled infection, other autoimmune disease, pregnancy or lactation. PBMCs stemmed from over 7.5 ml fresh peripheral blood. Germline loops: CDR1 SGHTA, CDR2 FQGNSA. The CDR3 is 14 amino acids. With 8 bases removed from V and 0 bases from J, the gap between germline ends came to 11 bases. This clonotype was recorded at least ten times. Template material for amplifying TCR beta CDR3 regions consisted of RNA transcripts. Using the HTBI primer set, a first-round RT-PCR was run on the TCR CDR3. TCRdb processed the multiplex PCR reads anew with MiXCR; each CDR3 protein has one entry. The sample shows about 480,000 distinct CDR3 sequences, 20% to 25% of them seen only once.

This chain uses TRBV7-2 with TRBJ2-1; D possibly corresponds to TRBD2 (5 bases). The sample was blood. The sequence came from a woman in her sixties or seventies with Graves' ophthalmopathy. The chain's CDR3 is CASALGSSYNEQFF. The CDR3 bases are TGTGCCAGCGCCTTGGGGAGCTCCTACAATGAGCAGTTCTTC.